The T cell receptor (beta chain) under discussion was sequenced for a study of T cells after yellow fever vaccination. This CDR3 is 13 amino acids long. The ends were cut back, 4 bases at V and 4 bases at J, with 8 bases in the middle. CDR1 LGHDT and CDR2 YNNKEL come from the germline V gene (reference sequence). This clonotype was observed many times. TCRdb used MiXCR to reprocess the 5' RACE reads, holding one entry per CDR3 protein. The table records 200,000 to 300,000 distinct CDR3 sequences, over 6.5% of them present only once. This chain joins TRBV3-1 and TRBJ2-1, with D possibly being TRBD2 (5 bases). The specimen comprised CD4+ T cells sorted from PBMCs, sampled on the day of the yellow fever booster vaccination. This receptor was obtained from a man between 25 and 39 years old who received the YFV17D yellow fever vaccine. The CDR3: CASSRGLYNEQFF. As DNA, the CDR3 is TGTGCCAGCAGCCGCGGACTTTACAATGAGCAGTTCTTC.